This T cell receptor beta chain came from a study of OX40 agonist ivuxolimab in advanced cancers. For the study in its entirety: Ivuxolimab, which targeted the costimulatory receptor OX40 (CD134), was an agonistic, fully human IgG2 monoclonal antibody. Intravenous ivuxolimab was administered to patients every 2 weeks at six dose levels: 0.01, 0.1, 0.3, 1.5, 3 and 10 mg/kg. Of the roughly 51 patients in dose escalation, about 20 had hepatocellular carcinoma, approximately 15 had melanoma, 9 had renal cell carcinoma and 9 had head and neck cancer. A male proportion of nearly 85% and a mean age of approximately 60 years, ranging from roughly 23 to 85, were recorded for the dose-escalation cohort. Patients were allowed to have had prior anti-PD-1, anti-PD-L1 or anti-CTLA-4 therapy, and less than 45% of the dose-escalation patients had previously received checkpoint inhibitors. Partial responses were achieved by three dose-escalation patients, of whom one had hepatocellular carcinoma and two had cutaneous melanoma. The point of sequencing TCRbeta in the periphery was to test whether ivuxolimab changed TCR sequence diversity and drove clonal T-cell expansion. The monotherapy dose-escalation portion (N ≈ 52 patients) of the phase I ivuxolimab trial is reported in the paper. On the study overall, not on this receptor specifically: In the 0.1-3.0 mg/kg groups, partial responders were among the patients with the lowest normalized peripheral clonal expansion, particularly in CD8+ T cells. Low levels of normalized T-cell clonal expansion were also seen in some patients who did not respond. Antigen specificity was not determined for the clonally expanded peripheral T cells. At doses of 0.1 to 3.0 mg/kg, clonal expansion of both CD4+ and CD8+ blood T cells was observed from baseline to week 6. After ivuxolimab, CD8+ T cells had more expanded clones than CD4+ T cells on average.

Genomic DNA was isolated from the sorted cells so that the TCRbeta CDR3 region could be sequenced. TCRbeta CDR3 regions were sequenced using the immunoSEQ Assay. The clones in this table, taken by TCRdb from immuneACCESS, are in-frame only. Not every clone is retained; where verified, under half of the shortfall comes from an unresolved V gene, and the cause of the rest is unknown. Recorded for this sample are about 77,000 clones; approximately 90% of them occurred a single time. The ten largest make up around 4.9% of the sample. As regards this clone: Its specific antigen is unknown. No quality values exist for individual bases; no much larger clone is one base distant.

Patients with autoimmune disease history or receiving systemic immunosuppression were excluded from the trial. In every dose cohort, peripheral blood was drawn for TCR sequencing at baseline, cycle 4 day 1, and cycle 7 day 1. Samples came from an open-label, multicenter, first-in-human phase I dose-escalation trial of ivuxolimab. The trial enrolled adults with locally advanced or metastatic head and neck squamous cell, hepatocellular, melanoma or renal cell carcinoma. Before TCR sequencing, CD4+ T cells and CD8+ T cells were sorted from peripheral blood as separate populations. The CDR3 starts with the cysteine, ends with the phenylalanine, and has 15 residues. Only the CDR3 DNA is retained, 45 bases long and in frame from the first base. The germline V gene encodes CDR1 LNHDA and CDR2 SQIVND (reference sequence). V is cut back by 6 bases and J by 6 bases, with 9 bases in the junction unmatched.

The specimen comprised CD4+ or CD8+ T cells sorted from blood, sampled in a trial of the OX40 agonist ivuxolimab. Recombination linked TRBV19 to TRBJ1-5, with 9 bases matching TRBD1. The receptor was isolated from an adult with an advanced solid tumor such as melanoma, head and neck, liver or kidney cancer. The DNA reads as follows: TGTGCCAGTAGATACCGGGACAGGGCAAGTCAGCCCCAGCATTTT. The translation is CASRYRDRASQPQHF. Here the CDR3 is joined to the reference TRBV19 and TRBJ1-5 genes, and the full variable domain is: DGGITQSPKYLFRKEGQNVTLSCEQNLNHDAMYWYRQDPGQGLRLIYYSQIVNDFQKGDIAEGYSVSREKKESFPLTVTSAQKNPTAFYLCASRYRDRASQPQHFGDGTRLSIL.